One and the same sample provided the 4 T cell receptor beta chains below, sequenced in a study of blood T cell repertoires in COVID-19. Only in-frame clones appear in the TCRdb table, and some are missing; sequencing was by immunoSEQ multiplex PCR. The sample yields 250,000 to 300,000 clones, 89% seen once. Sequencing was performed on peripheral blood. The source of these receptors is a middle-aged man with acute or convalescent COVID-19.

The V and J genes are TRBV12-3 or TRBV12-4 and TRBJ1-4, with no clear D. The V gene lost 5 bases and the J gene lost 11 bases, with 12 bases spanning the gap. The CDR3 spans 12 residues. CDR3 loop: CASSESPAKLFF. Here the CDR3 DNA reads TGTGCCAGCAGTGAATCCCCAGCGAAACTGTTTTTT.

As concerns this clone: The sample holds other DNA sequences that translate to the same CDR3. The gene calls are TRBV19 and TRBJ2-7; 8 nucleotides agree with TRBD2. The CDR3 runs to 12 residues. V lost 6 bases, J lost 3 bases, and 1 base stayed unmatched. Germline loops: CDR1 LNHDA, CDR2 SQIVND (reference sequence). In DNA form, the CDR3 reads TGTGCCAGTAGCCGGGGGGGCTACGAGCAGTACTTC. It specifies CASSRGGYEQYF.

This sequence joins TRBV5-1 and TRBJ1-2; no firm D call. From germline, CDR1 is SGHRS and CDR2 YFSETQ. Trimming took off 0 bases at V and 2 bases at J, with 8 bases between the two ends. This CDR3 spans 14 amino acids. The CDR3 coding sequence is TGCGCCAGCAGCTTGGGGGCCAGGAACTATGGCTACACCTTC. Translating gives CASSLGARNYGYTF.

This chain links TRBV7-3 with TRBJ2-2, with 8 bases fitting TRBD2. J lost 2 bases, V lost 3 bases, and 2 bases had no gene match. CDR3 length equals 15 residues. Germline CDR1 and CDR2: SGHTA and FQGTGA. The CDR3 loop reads CASSLSGGNTGELFF. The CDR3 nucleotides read TGTGCCAGCAGCTTGAGCGGGGGTAACACCGGGGAGCTGTTTTTT.